The 30 T cell receptor beta chains reported below all come from one sample, sequenced in a study of blood T cell repertoires in COVID-19. Profiling relied on immunoSEQ multiplex PCR, and the TCRdb table lists in-frame clones only, not all of them. The sample gives about 20,000 clones, just over 85% of which show up once; roughly 3.5% is in the top ten. Input material: peripheral blood. The source of these receptors is a man between 50 and 59 years old with active COVID-19.

The rearrangement joins TRBV24-1 to TRBJ1-1, with TRBD1 identical over 9 bases. The germline V gene has CDR1 KGHDR and CDR2 SFDVKD. The CDR3 is 15 amino acids. Trimming took 5 bases from V and 5 from J; bases not matched to a gene: 8. CDR3: CATSAPDRGGTEAFF. As DNA, the CDR3 is TGTGCCACCAGTGCCCCGGACAGGGGTGGAACTGAAGCTTTCTTT.

A few counts support this clone. This sequence joins TRBV9 and TRBJ2-1; a possible D gene is TRBD2 (5 bases). In germline, CDR1 is SGDLS, CDR2 YYNGEE. The CDR3 contains 13 residues. V shed 4 bases and J shed 6 bases, with 11 bases lying between them. The CDR3 coding sequence is TGTGCCAGCAGCTCAGGACTTACCAATGAGCAGTTCTTC. Its translation: CASSSGLTNEQFF.

The V call is TRBV5-6, the J call TRBJ1-1; the D is unclear. Trimming left V 3 bases short and J 1 base short, with 4 bases between. Germline assignment: CDR1 SGHDT and CDR2 YYEEEE. This CDR3 has 12 amino acids. The CDR3 is CASSSGNTEAFF. DNA of the CDR3: TGTGCCAGCAGCTCAGGGAACACTGAAGCTTTCTTT.

The CDR3: CSASLGGDQPQHF. The CDR3 nucleotides read TGCAGTGCTAGTTTAGGAGGGGATCAGCCCCAGCATTTT. The chain employs TRBV20-1 and TRBJ1-5; tentatively, D is TRBD1 (5 bases). V was pared by 3 bases and J by 5 bases, with 11 bases between. Germline lookup yields CDR1 DFQATT and CDR2 SNEGSKA (reference sequence). The CDR3 runs to 13 residues.

This clone is a singleton in its sample. The CDR3 sequence: CASSPRTMLDSYEQYF. DNA for the CDR3: TGTGCCAGCAGTCCCAGGACAATGCTTGATTCCTACGAGCAGTACTTC. V and J are TRBV6-6 and TRBJ2-7, with D possibly TRBD1 on 5 matching bases. Trimming took off 5 bases at V and 1 base at J, with 18 bases between the two ends. CDR1 MNHNY and CDR2 SVGAGI come from the germline V gene (reference sequence). The CDR3 totals 16 residues.

The chain is built from TRBV4-3 and TRBJ1-3, with a weak D call TRBD1 (5 bases). Between the trimmed V and J ends, which lost 0 bases and 5 bases, there was a span of 14 bases. CDR1 LGHNA and CDR2 YSLEER come from the germline V gene. The CDR3 sequence is 16 residues long. CDR3 loop: CASSQDRLGRRNTIYF. CDR3 bases: TGCGCCAGCAGCCAAGATCGACTGGGGCGGAGAAACACCATATATTTT.

With regard to this clone: The junction differs from germline at one of its ends, possibly a read error. The rearrangement joins TRBV20-1 to TRBJ2-1; 9 positions agree with TRBD2. The CDR3 sequence is 11 residues long. Germline CDR1 DFQATT, CDR2 SNEGSKA (reference sequence). The CDR3 spells CLAGRYNEQFF. CDR3 sequence (DNA): TGTCTAGCGGGGCGATACAATGAGCAGTTCTTC.

This clone was seen just once. The chain links TRBV21-1 to TRBJ1-4; TRBD1 is the table's D call and was not checked against the DNA. TRBV21-1 is a pseudogene. This CDR3 is built from 16 residues. CDR3: CASSKDRGRANEKLFF. DNA of the CDR3: TGTGCCAGCAGCAAAGACAGGGGGAGGGCTAATGAAAAACTGTTTTTT.

The CDR3 DNA sequence: TGTGCCAGCAGCCCCTCCAGCGGGGAAACAGATACGCAGTATTTT. This gives the protein CASSPSSGETDTQYF. V gene TRBV5-4 combines with J gene TRBJ2-3; 7 bases line up with TRBD2. V shed 4 bases, J shed 3 bases, and the junction held 8 bases outside the gene matches. CDR1 is SGHNT, CDR2 YYREEE, per germline (reference sequence). The CDR3 has 15 amino acids.

The gene calls are TRBV6-5 and TRBJ2-7, with D hard to call. The CDR3 has 11 amino acids. Trimming removed 8 bases at V and 3 bases at J, with 8 bases between. From germline, CDR1 is MNHEY and CDR2 SVGAGI. The CDR3: CASVNSYEQYF. DNA of the CDR3: TGTGCCAGCGTTAACAGCTACGAGCAGTACTTC.

About this clone: Mismatch with germline at one junction end may stem from a read error. The chain carries TRBV13 and TRBJ2-1; TRBD2 agrees at 9 bases. Looked up from germline, CDR1 is PRHDT and CDR2 is FYEKMQ (reference sequence). The CDR3 sequence is 16 residues long. CDR3 in amino acids: CASSIGIGGGVNEQFF. The DNA of the CDR3 is TGTGCCAGCAGCATAGGGATTGGCGGGGGGGTGAATGAGCAGTTCTTC.

The chain recombines TRBV2 with TRBJ1-1, with 8 nucleotides matching TRBD1. Germline-derived CDR1 and CDR2 are SNHLY and FYNNEI. The CDR3 has 15 amino acids. J gave up 4 bases and V 7 bases, and 11 bases lay outside the gene matches. The CDR3 sequence: CASTPGGQGGTEAFF. CDR3 coding DNA: TGTGCCAGCACCCCCGGTGGACAGGGAGGCACTGAAGCTTTCTTT.

The chain couples TRBV5-4 to TRBJ1-1; D is possibly TRBD1 (6 bases). The V gene lost 4 bases and the J gene lost 5 bases, with 12 bases spanning the gap. The germline gives CDR1 SGHNT, CDR2 YYREEE (reference sequence). The CDR3 spans 13 residues. Here the CDR3 DNA reads TGTGCCAGCAGCCAGGGGAGAGGTACTGAAGCTTTCTTT. It yields the protein CASSQGRGTEAFF.

The gene calls are TRBV9 and TRBJ2-1; no clear D. V lost 4 bases and J lost 6, with 17 bases in between. The CDR3 totals 15 residues. Per the germline V gene, CDR1 is SGDLS and CDR2 is YYNGEE. The DNA for the CDR3 is TGTGCCAGCAGCCCACGAGCCGGCGGCGGCAATGAGCAGTTCTTC. It yields the protein CASSPRAGGGNEQFF.

The chain uses TRBV6-6 and TRBJ2-1; 8 bases line up with TRBD2. CDR1 and CDR2 (germline): MNHNY, SVGAGI (reference sequence). V lost 6 bases and J lost 7; bases outside the gene matches: 5. The CDR3 runs to 13 residues. The CDR3 loop is CASRSGGRNEQFF. The CDR3 DNA reads as TGTGCCAGCAGGAGCGGGGGAAGGAATGAGCAGTTCTTC.

The chain couples TRBV12-5 to TRBJ2-7; D is unclear. V lost 7 bases to trimming and J lost 5 bases, with 12 bases between them. This CDR3 comprises 12 residues. CDR1 and CDR2 from the germline V gene are LGHNT and FRNRAP. The DNA of the CDR3 is TGTGCTAGTGCCTTCCAGGATGACGAGCAGTACTTC. This sequence encodes CASAFQDDEQYF.

The chain recombines TRBV7-8 with TRBJ2-7; 9 bases agree with TRBD1. The germline V gene has CDR1 SGHVS and CDR2 FQNEAQ. The junction had 9 bases not matched to a gene; V was cut back by 5 bases and J by 4 bases. CDR3 length: 15 residues. The CDR3 region is CASSRDREREYEQYF. The CDR3 DNA is TGTGCCAGCAGCCGGGACAGGGAGCGAGAATACGAGCAGTACTTC.

This clone showed up just once. V is TRBV3-1 (or the pseudogene TRBV3-2) and J is TRBJ2-3, with TRBD2 matching 7 bases. This CDR3 comprises 14 residues. CDR1 is LGHDT, CDR2 YNNKEL, per germline (reference sequence). Losses at the gene ends were 4 bases for V and 3 bases for J; bases not matched to a gene: 4. Here the CDR3 reads CASSLGTTTDTQYF. CDR3 DNA sequence: TGTGCCAGCAGCCTAGGGACTACAACAGATACGCAGTATTTT.

The chain joins TRBV29-1 to TRBJ2-1, with TRBD2 matching 10 bases. The CDR3 totals 13 residues. The trim removed 3 bases at V and 10 bases at J, leaving 6 bases unmatched. The germline gives CDR1 SQVTM, CDR2 ANQGSEA. The CDR3 DNA is TGCAGCGTTGAGTTAAGCGGGGGGGCGGAGCAGTTCTTC. The encoded protein is CSVELSGGAEQFF.

The chain is built from TRBV4-1 and TRBJ2-7; TRBD2 matches at 9 bases. The germline gives CDR1 MGHRA, CDR2 YSYEKL. V trimming: 0 bases; J trimming: 0 bases; junction bases outside the gene matches: 6. The CDR3 has 17 amino acids. The CDR3 DNA is TGCGCCAGCAGCCAAGAGGTAGCGGGGGTTCCCTCCTACGAGCAGTACTTC. Its protein is CASSQEVAGVPSYEQYF.

The chain uses TRBV10-2 and TRBJ1-1; D uncertain. The germline V gene encodes CDR1 WSHSY and CDR2 SAAADI. This CDR3 region has 18 residues. The germline V and J ends were trimmed by 10 bases and 1 base, with 28 bases remaining between them. The CDR3 spells CATSRLPKSSFGNTEAFF. DNA of the CDR3: TGCGCCACCTCCAGACTCCCCAAGTCTTCGTTTGGGAACACTGAAGCTTTCTTT.

This clone was counted between two and nine times. The genes are TRBV9 and TRBJ2-2; D may be TRBD2 (5 bases). CDR1 and CDR2 from the germline V gene are SGDLS and YYNGEE. This CDR3 is built from 15 residues. With 4 bases removed from V and 2 bases from J, the gap between germline ends came to 12 bases. The CDR3 is CASSPQEGNTGELFF. The CDR3 bases are TGTGCCAGCAGCCCCCAAGAGGGAAACACCGGGGAGCTGTTTTTT.

V gene TRBV2 combines with J gene TRBJ2-7, with D maybe TRBD1 (6 bases). The germline V gene has CDR1 SNHLY and CDR2 FYNNEI. Trimming removed 6 bases from V and 0 bases from J, with 12 bases in between. This CDR3 contains 14 residues. In DNA, the CDR3 is TGTGCCAGCAGGGCACAGGGATACTCCTACGAGCAGTACTTC. Amino acids: CASRAQGYSYEQYF.

This clone came up once. The V and J genes are TRBV19 and TRBJ2-7, with 11 bases lining up with TRBD2. The trim removed 5 bases at V and 2 bases at J, leaving 5 bases unmatched. This CDR3 is 15 amino acids long. Per germline, CDR1 LNHDA and CDR2 SQIVND (reference sequence). The CDR3 DNA follows: TGTGCCAGTAGTTACGGACTAGCGGGTACCTACGAGCAGTACTTC. Translation: CASSYGLAGTYEQYF.

The V gene is TRBV5-6, the J gene TRBJ2-7, with D maybe TRBD2 (6 bases). The germline CDR1 and CDR2 sequences are SGHDT and YYEEEE. Trimming removed 4 bases at V and 4 bases at J, with 18 bases between. The CDR3 runs 15 residues. In DNA form, the CDR3 reads TGTGCCAGCAGCCCAGGGATTCGCGGGGAGTACGAGCAGTACTTC. It codes for CASSPGIRGEYEQYF.

This chain links TRBV2 with TRBJ2-2, with TRBD2 matching 7 bases. J was trimmed by 7 bases and V by 5 bases; bases with no gene match: 1. This CDR3 has 12 residues. Germline values: CDR1 SNHLY, CDR2 FYNNEI. The CDR3 sequence: CASSSSGGELFF. The CDR3 nucleotides read TGTGCCAGCAGTTCTAGCGGCGGGGAGCTGTTTTTT.

V is TRBV12-5 and J is TRBJ1-5; 7 bases map to TRBD1. CDR3 length: 14 residues. Germline V lookup: CDR1 LGHNT, CDR2 FRNRAP. V shed 5 bases, J shed 1 base, and the junction held 2 bases outside the gene matches. The CDR3 spells CASGTGVSNQPQHF. The CDR3 DNA reads as TGTGCTAGTGGTACAGGGGTGAGCAATCAGCCCCAGCATTTT.

The chain has TRBV18 and TRBJ1-1, with TRBD1 identical over 8 bases. Germline values: CDR1 KGHSH, CDR2 LQKENI. The CDR3 contains 14 residues. Trimming removed 6 bases from V and 2 bases from J; junction bases left unmatched: 5. The CDR3: CASSLDRGNTEAFF. As DNA, the CDR3 is TGTGCCAGCTCTCTAGACAGGGGAAACACTGAAGCTTTCTTT.

This chain connects TRBV9 to TRBJ2-7, with D tentatively TRBD1 (6 bases). V was shortened by 4 bases and J by 4 bases, with 18 bases between the two germline ends. The germline CDR1 and CDR2 sequences are SGDLS and YYNGEE. There are 15 residues in the CDR3. DNA of the CDR3: TGTGCCAGCAGCTCTTCCTCCGGACAGTCATACGAGCAGTACTTC. The encoded protein is CASSSSSGQSYEQYF.

The V and J genes are TRBV19 and TRBJ1-5; D is possibly TRBD1 (5 bases). Germline V gene lookup returns CDR1 LNHDA and CDR2 SQIVND (reference sequence). The V end lost 7 bases, the J end lost 3 bases, and 13 bases lay between the germline ends. This CDR3 has 14 residues. CDR3 region: CASTPQGNNQPQHF. The CDR3 nucleotides are TGTGCCAGTACTCCCCAGGGTAACAATCAGCCCCAGCATTTT.